This is a list of T cell receptor beta chains from one sample in a study of vaccination and CD4 T cells after COVID-19. TCRdb used MiXCR to reprocess the PCR reads, holding one entry per CDR3 protein. The data hold roughly 6,800 distinct CDR3 sequences, with approximately 35% observed a single time. Antigens for these TCRs are unknown. Sequenced: CD4+ T cells from blood, cultured in vitro. Receptors originate from a human donor in good health. CDR3s include the opening cysteine and the closing phenylalanine or tryptophan. A D gene is named only where the DNA matches it firmly. Clone size, where shown, is once, few, many, or a class for clones that have expanded.

J gene | clone size | D gene | CDR3 length | V gene | CDR3 DNA | CDR3 protein
TRBJ2-2 | - | TRBD1 | 15 | TRBV7-8 | TGTGCCAGCAGCCCCCGGGACAGGAACACCGAGGAGCTGTTTTTT | CASSPRDRNTEELFF
TRBJ2-7 | few | TRBD2 | 14 | TRBV20-1 | TGCAGTGCTAGTAAGGCTAGCGGCGCCTACGAGCAGTACTTC | CSASKASGAYEQYF
TRBJ2-1 | - | - | 15 | TRBV27 | TGTGCCAGCAGTTTGTTGCTAGCGCTTAACAATGAGCAGTTCTTC | CASSLLLALNNEQFF
TRBJ2-7 | - | - | 14 | TRBV6-2/TRBV6-3 | TGTGCCAGCACTAATCTACTAGCTGGCTACGAGCAGTACTTC | CASTNLLAGYEQYF
TRBJ2-3 | - | - | 16 | TRBV20-1 | TGCAGCTCCCCGGCGTCGGGTCACAGGGCCTCAGATACGCAGTATTTT | CSSPASGHRASDTQYF
TRBJ2-7 | few | - | 14 | TRBV7-3 | TGTGCCAGCAGCTTAACCCCGACAGTCTACGAGCAGTACTTC | CASSLTPTVYEQYF
TRBJ2-5 | - | - | 18 | TRBV6-4 | TGTGCCAGCAGTCTCTGTCATGTTCGTCAGGTAAGGTCAGAGACCCAGTACTTC | CASSLCHVRQVRSETQYF
TRBJ1-2 | - | - | 13 | TRBV27 | TGTGCCAGCAACCCAGGGGTCGGGCTTGGCTACACCTTC | CASNPGVGLGYTF
TRBJ2-3 | - | - | 14 | TRBV6-5 | TGTGCCAGCAGTTACCAAATCCGTACAGATACGCAGTATTTT | CASSYQIRTDTQYF
TRBJ2-5 | - | TRBD1 | 15 | TRBV5-8 | TGTGCCAGCAGCTTGGATAGGGGGCGGGAAGAGACCCAGTACTTC | CASSLDRGREETQYF
TRBJ2-7 | few | - | 13 | TRBV6-1 | TGTGCCAGCAGTCCGGGGAAGTGGGGCGAGCAGTACTTC | CASSPGKWGEQYF
TRBJ2-1 | - | - | 15 | TRBV15 | TGTGCCACCAGCAGAGTCTTGGGGGGCTACGATGAGCAGTTCTTC | CATSRVLGGYDEQFF
TRBJ2-5 | medium-sized | TRBD2 | 16 | TRBV7-2 | TGTGCCAGCAGCTCACCGGGACTAGCGGGAGGGGAGACCCAGTACTTC | CASSSPGLAGGETQYF
TRBJ2-7 | - | - | 14 | TRBV10-3 | TGTGCCATCAGGCAAGATCTACTCTCCTACGAGCAGTACTTC | CAIRQDLLSYEQYF
TRBJ2-3 | few | - | 14 | TRBV20-1 | TGCAGTGCTAGAGTCAGGGGAGCCACAGATACGCAGTATTTT | CSARVRGATDTQYF
TRBJ2-5 | medium-sized | - | 14 | TRBV6-2/TRBV6-3 | TGTGCCAGCAGACCTCAGGGTCTCGCGGAGACCCAGTACTTC | CASRPQGLAETQYF
TRBJ2-4 | - | TRBD1 | 14 | TRBV6-1 | TGTGCCAGCAGTCCCGACAGGGTGATTGACATTCAGTACTTC | CASSPDRVIDIQYF
TRBJ1-5 | few | - | 13 | TRBV28 | TGTGCCAGCAGTTTGGGCAGAAATCAGCCCCAGCATTTT | CASSLGRNQPQHF
TRBJ2-5 | few | TRBD2 | 15 | TRBV28 | TGTGCCAGCAGTCTTGTCTCGGGAGGGGGGGAGACCCAGTACTTC | CASSLVSGGGETQYF
TRBJ2-5 | few | - | 13 | TRBV7-6 | TGTGCCAGCAGTGAACAACCCCAAGAGACCCAGTACTTC | CASSEQPQETQYF
TRBJ2-7 | - | - | 17 | TRBV7-8 | TGTGCCAGCAGCTTAGGCCAGCCATGGGAGAAAAGCTACGAGCAGTACTTC | CASSLGQPWEKSYEQYF
TRBJ2-5 | - | - | 13 | TRBV5-5 | TGTGCCAGCAGCTTGGCGCAGGAACAGACCCAGTACTTC | CASSLAQEQTQYF
TRBJ1-5 | - | - | 15 | TRBV7-8 | TGTGCCAGCAGCCCAGAGCCACAAAGCAATCAGCCCCAGCATTTT | CASSPEPQSNQPQHF
TRBJ2-5 | - | - | 12 | TRBV12-3/TRBV12-4 | TGTGCCAGCAGGTTGGGTTCCGAGACCCAGTACTTC | CASRLGSETQYF
TRBJ2-5 | medium-sized | - | 14 | TRBV20-1 | TGCAGTGCTAGATTGGACGGGGTCTCGGAGACCCAGTACTTC | CSARLDGVSETQYF
TRBJ2-7 | few | - | 14 | TRBV6-1 | TGTGCCACTCAACGGAGCCACGGTTCCTACGAGCAGTACTTC | CATQRSHGSYEQYF
TRBJ2-5 | - | TRBD2 | 16 | TRBV28 | TGTGCCAGCAGTTTCTTAGTACTAGCGGTACAAGAGACCCAGTACTTC | CASSFLVLAVQETQYF
TRBJ1-2 | medium-sized | - | 9 | TRBV6-4 | TGTGCCAGCCTCCATGGCTACACCTTC | CASLHGYTF
TRBJ1-5 | - | - | 14 | TRBV7-9 | TGTGCCAGCAGCTTAACGGGGGAAAATCAGCCCCAGCATTTT | CASSLTGENQPQHF
TRBJ2-7 | - | - | 15 | TRBV29-1 | TGCAGCGTGCTTGCCACGGGACGGACCTTAGGGGAGCAGTACTTC | CSVLATGRTLGEQYF
TRBJ2-3 | - | - | 14 | TRBV28 | TGTGCCACCCCCGGGAACGAGGGCACAGATACGCAGTATTTT | CATPGNEGTDTQYF
TRBJ1-2 | - | - | 17 | TRBV20-1 | TGCAGTGCTAGTGCCCCCCCGGGGTTCCGGGGTGGGTATGGCTACACCTTC | CSASAPPGFRGGYGYTF
TRBJ1-6 | medium-sized | - | 13 | TRBV28 | TGTGCCAGCAGTCCCCCAGGGAATTCACCCCTCCACTTT | CASSPPGNSPLHF
TRBJ1-5 | few | - | 12 | TRBV6-1 | TGTGCCAGCCATAAAGGTACTCAGCCCCAGCATTTT | CASHKGTQPQHF
TRBJ1-1 | - | - | 12 | TRBV7-2 | TGTGCCAGCAGCTTAGCGTGGGGGGGGGCTTTCTTT | CASSLAWGGAFF
TRBJ2-5 | - | - | 14 | TRBV5-1 | TGCGCCAGCAGCCCTCGACTAGGCGGGGAGACCCAGTACTTC | CASSPRLGGETQYF
TRBJ1-5 | medium-sized | - | 12 | TRBV24-1 | TGTGCCACCAGTGATCGTAATCAGCCCCAGCATTTT | CATSDRNQPQHF
TRBJ2-3 | - | - | 15 | TRBV7-2 | TGTGCCAGCAGCTCCTTGGGCCGGAGCACAGATACGCAGTATTTT | CASSSLGRSTDTQYF
TRBJ1-2 | medium-sized | TRBD1 | 13 | TRBV6-1 | TGTGCCAGCAGATCCGACAGGGCCCGAGGCTACACCTTC | CASRSDRARGYTF
TRBJ2-1 | few | - | 13 | TRBV11-3 | TGTGCCAGCAGCTTCTCAGGACGCAATGAGCAGTTCTTC | CASSFSGRNEQFF
TRBJ1-1 | medium-sized | - | 12 | TRBV20-1 | TGCAGTGCTAGAGGGGTGGGCACTGAAGCTTTCTTT | CSARGVGTEAFF